The 28 T cell receptor beta chains presented below share a single source sample, sequenced in a study of PD-L1 blockade in urothelial cancer. As for time point: pretreatment peripheral blood. TCRdb keeps only in-frame clones here, not all; method: immunoSEQ multiplex PCR. The sample contains 40,000 to 60,000 clones, roughly 78% of which appear only once. The sample consisted of PBMCs, taken around atezolizumab (anti-PD-L1) treatment. All receptors derive from a man between 65 and 85 years old with urothelial cancer.

J is TRBJ2-1 and V is TRBV5-1, with TRBD2 matching 9 bases. This CDR3 has 16 residues. J gave up 4 bases and V 0 bases, and 5 bases lay outside the gene matches. The V gene's germline CDR1 is SGHRS and CDR2 YFSETQ. The CDR3 sequence: CASSLAGLAGYNEQFF. DNA for the CDR3: TGCGCCAGCAGCTTGGCGGGCCTAGCGGGGTACAATGAGCAGTTCTTC.

The J gene is TRBJ1-4, the V gene TRBV2; 8 positions agree with TRBD1. Germline V gives CDR1 SNHLY, CDR2 FYNNEI. Trimming at V came to 8 bases and at J to 6 bases, leaving 8 bases not matched to a gene. The CDR3 length is 14 residues. The CDR3 DNA sequence: TGTGCCAGCGGGCCAGGGGGCGCTTATGAAAAACTGTTTTTT. Translating it yields CASGPGGAYEKLFF.

This rearrangement joins TRBV11-2 to TRBJ2-7; 7 bases fit TRBD1. Germline trimming cut 5 bases from V and 6 bases from J; bases unmatched to any gene: 13. This CDR3 has 15 amino acids. Germline V gives CDR1 SGHAT, CDR2 FQNNGV. The CDR3 DNA reads as TGTGCCAGCAGCCCGTTGACAGGGCCTTACTCCGAGCAGTACTTC. Its translation is CASSPLTGPYSEQYF.

This clone appeared a few times. The chain is built from TRBV28 and TRBJ2-7; D is perhaps TRBD1 (6 bases). Germline V lookup: CDR1 MDHEN, CDR2 SYDVKM. Trimming pared 2 bases from V and 2 bases from J, leaving 10 bases between. CDR3 length: 14 residues. The CDR3 protein is CASSLNRVAYEQYF. The CDR3 coding sequence is TGTGCCAGCAGTTTAAACAGGGTTGCCTACGAGCAGTACTTC.

This rearrangement joins TRBV29-1 to TRBJ2-3, with a weak D call TRBD1 (5 bases). V shed 7 bases and J shed 2 bases, with 16 bases lying between them. Germline assignment: CDR1 SQVTM and CDR2 ANQGSEA. The CDR3 sequence is 14 residues long. In DNA, the CDR3 is TGCAGCGCTTCAGCCCAGGGAAACACAGATACGCAGTATTTT. This translates into CSASAQGNTDTQYF.

This clone was seen just once. V and J are TRBV27 and TRBJ2-7, with D unclear. V was cut by 6 bases and J by 0 bases, with 12 bases left in between. Per the germline V gene, CDR1 is MNHEY and CDR2 is SMNVEV (reference sequence). CDR3 length equals 14 residues. The CDR3 sequence is CASRSIISSYEQYF. In DNA, the CDR3 is TGTGCCAGCAGGAGCATTATTAGCTCCTACGAGCAGTACTTC.

The rearrangement links TRBV11-2 to TRBJ2-2; the match to TRBD1 covers 9 bases. V lost 5 bases and J lost 2; bases outside the gene matches: 9. The V gene's germline CDR1 is SGHAT and CDR2 FQNNGV. CDR3 length equals 17 residues. The DNA of the CDR3 is TGTGCCAGCAGCGACAGGGGGTGGGGGGGCAACACCGGGGAGCTGTTTTTT. Protein: CASSDRGWGGNTGELFF.

J is TRBJ1-1 and V is TRBV2; 7 bases line up with TRBD1. The V gene's germline CDR1 is SNHLY and CDR2 FYNNEI. V was pared by 6 bases and J by 1 base, with 17 bases of the junction left unmatched. This CDR3 is 18 amino acids long. The DNA of the CDR3 is TGTGCCAGCAGCGAACAGGGGACCGCGGGCTTCGGGAACACTGAAGCTTTCTTT. This translates into CASSEQGTAGFGNTEAFF.

The CDR3 loop is CASSLSDTGELFF. CDR3 bases: TGTGCCAGCAGCTTATCGGACACCGGGGAGCTGTTTTTT. The rearrangement uses TRBV7-8 and TRBJ2-2; no firm D call. The CDR3 totals 13 residues. The germline V and J ends were trimmed by 2 bases and 3 bases, with 4 bases remaining between them. The germline V gene encodes CDR1 SGHVS and CDR2 FQNEAQ.

The CDR3 loop is CASSGRGRVDEQFF. In DNA form, the CDR3 reads TGTGCCAGTAGTGGGCGCGGGAGGGTCGATGAGCAGTTCTTC. The chain combines TRBV19 with TRBJ2-1, with TRBD2 matching over 9 bases. The V gene end was trimmed by 5 bases and the J gene end by 8 bases; junction bases not matched to a gene: 7. Germline V gives CDR1 LNHDA, CDR2 SQIVND (reference sequence). The CDR3 is made up of 14 amino acids.

The CDR3 region has the DNA TGTGCCAGCAGCTTGTGGGACAGGGCCAACACTGAAGCTTTCTTT. Residues: CASSLWDRANTEAFF. This chain connects TRBV5-6 to TRBJ1-1, with 9 nucleotides matching TRBD1. The V gene's germline CDR1 is SGHDT and CDR2 YYEEEE. The CDR3 length is 15 residues. Losses at the gene ends were 1 base for V and 2 bases for J; bases not matched to a gene: 3.

The chain couples TRBV5-4 to TRBJ2-7, with TRBD2 identical over 9 bases. The length of the CDR3 is 13 residues. In germline, CDR1 is SGHNT, CDR2 YYREEE (reference sequence). Trimming at V came to 7 bases and at J to 4 bases, leaving 6 bases not matched to a gene. The CDR3 DNA is TGTGCCAGCGGCGGCGGGAGGGGTTACGAGCAGTACTTC. Translation: CASGGGRGYEQYF.

The rearrangement links TRBV7-5 to TRBJ2-6; the tabulated D call, TRBD1, remains unverified against the DNA. TRBV7-5 is deemed a pseudogene. The CDR3 loop spans 18 amino acids. The CDR3 reads CARSLRAGPASGANVLTF. CDR3 nucleotide sequence: TGTGCCAGAAGCTTACGGGCAGGGCCCGCCTCTGGGGCCAACGTCCTGACTTTC.

V usage is TRBV6-1 and J usage is TRBJ1-5; 10 nucleotides line up with TRBD1. V shed 7 bases and J 6 bases; nucleotides not matched to a gene: 6. Germline lookup yields CDR1 MNHNS and CDR2 SASEGT. The length of the CDR3 is 14 residues. The CDR3 sequence is CASNKGQGIQPQHF. CDR3 nucleotides: TGTGCCAGCAACAAGGGACAGGGGATTCAGCCCCAGCATTTT.

The chain recombines TRBV7-2 with TRBJ2-5; tentatively, D is TRBD2 (6 bases). The germline gives CDR1 SGHTA, CDR2 FQGNSA. The germline V and J ends were trimmed by 4 bases and 4 bases, with 13 bases remaining between them. The CDR3 spans 14 residues. The CDR3 protein is CASSSRTTGETQYF. As DNA, the CDR3 is TGTGCCAGCAGCTCAAGGACTACGGGAGAGACCCAGTACTTC.

This chain joins TRBV7-3 and TRBJ2-2, with TRBD2 matching over 10 bases. Germline assignment: CDR1 SGHTA and CDR2 FQGTGA. The CDR3 sequence is 17 residues long. The J segment lost 2 bases and the V segment lost 3 bases, leaving 6 bases of the junction unmatched. In DNA, the CDR3 is TGTGCCAGCAGCTTGAACGGACTAGCGGCCAACACCGGGGAGCTGTTTTTT. Its translation is CASSLNGLAANTGELFF.

This chain connects TRBV27 to TRBJ2-3; 12 positions agree with TRBD2. V gave up 2 bases and J gave up 0 bases; unmatched junction bases: 12. CDR1 and CDR2 from the germline V gene are MNHEY and SMNVEV (reference sequence). This CDR3 spans 20 amino acids. The CDR3 nucleotides read TGTGCCAGCAGTTTAAGGCTAGCGGGAGGGGAAACCTCTAGCACAGATACGCAGTATTTT. This translates into CASSLRLAGGETSSTDTQYF.

The V call is TRBV19, the J call TRBJ1-2, with D possibly being TRBD1 (5 bases). V dropped 4 bases and J dropped 1 base, with 13 bases sitting between them. Germline V gives CDR1 LNHDA, CDR2 SQIVND (reference sequence). There are 15 residues in the CDR3. The CDR3 DNA reads as TGTGCCAGTAGTACAGACAGTGTCGATAACTATGGCTACACCTTC. Translating gives CASSTDSVDNYGYTF.

V gene TRBV19 combines with J gene TRBJ2-3; 8 positions match TRBD1. Per germline, CDR1 LNHDA and CDR2 SQIVND (reference sequence). There are 12 residues in the CDR3. V gave up 10 bases and J gave up 1 base; unmatched junction bases: 1. CDR3 loop: CATTGGTDTQYF. The DNA of the CDR3 is TGTGCCACGACAGGGGGCACAGATACGCAGTATTTT.

The chain is built from TRBV7-8 and TRBJ2-1; maybe TRBD2 (6 bases). Trimming cost V 1 base and J 7 bases, with 20 bases left between them. Germline V gives CDR1 SGHVS, CDR2 FQNEAQ. There are 17 residues in the CDR3. CDR3 sequence (DNA): TGTGCCAGCAGCTTAGTGTCTGCACTAGCAAAAAATAATGAGCAGTTCTTC. This translates into CASSLVSALAKNNEQFF.

The V call is TRBV19, the J call TRBJ2-7; 7 bases line up with TRBD2. The V gene's germline CDR1 is LNHDA and CDR2 SQIVND (reference sequence). The CDR3 is 16 residues long. With 1 base clipped from V and 3 bases from J, the junction kept 9 bases outside the gene matches. CDR3 loop: CASSIGGSGSRYEQYF. CDR3 nucleotide sequence: TGTGCCAGTAGTATAGGGGGTAGCGGGTCTCGCTACGAGCAGTACTTC.

The rearrangement joins TRBV5-4 to TRBJ2-7, with 8 bases that match TRBD2. J was trimmed by 3 bases and V by 0 bases; bases with no gene match: 5. Germline V gene data show CDR1 as SGHNT and CDR2 as YYREEE (reference sequence). The CDR3 is 15 residues long. This CDR3 reads CASSLGSGTFYEQYF. The CDR3 nucleotides read TGTGCCAGCAGCTTGGGTAGCGGGACTTTCTACGAGCAGTACTTC.

The chain links TRBV5-1 to TRBJ2-1, with 8 nucleotides matching TRBD1. CDR3 length: 16 residues. The germline CDR1 and CDR2 sequences are SGHRS and YFSETQ. J gave up 8 bases and V 0 bases, and 10 bases lay outside the gene matches. CDR3 region: CASSLVSGTGEDEQFF. In DNA, the CDR3 is TGCGCCAGCAGCTTGGTGTCGGGGACAGGTGAAGATGAGCAGTTCTTC.

The chain has TRBV19 and TRBJ2-7, with a weak D call TRBD1 (5 bases). The CDR3 length is 14 residues. V lost 5 bases and J lost 3, with 14 bases in between. Germline loops: CDR1 LNHDA, CDR2 SQIVND (reference sequence). CDR3 sequence reads: CASSLSGQGYEQYF. The CDR3 nucleotides are TGTGCCAGTAGTTTGAGTGGGCAGGGCTACGAGCAGTACTTC. The whole variable domain, filled in from reference TRBV19 and TRBJ2-7, reads DGGITQSPKYLFRKEGQNVTLSCEQNLNHDAMYWYRQDPGQGLRLIYYSQIVNDFQKGDIAEGYSVSREKKESFPLTVTSAQKNPTAFYLCASSLSGQGYEQYFGPGTRLTVT.

Written as DNA, the CDR3 is TGTGCCTGGTGTCGACAGACAACTAATGAAAAACTGTTTTTT. Translation: CAWCRQTTNEKLFF. The chain has TRBV30 and TRBJ1-4; a weak D match, TRBD1 (5 bases). Germline CDR1 is GTSNPN and CDR2 is SVGIG (reference sequence). The CDR3 spans 14 residues. The ends were cut back, 5 bases at V and 0 bases at J, with 10 bases in the middle.

The chain recombines TRBV11-3 with TRBJ2-2, with TRBD1 identical over 8 bases. CDR1 and CDR2 from the germline V gene are SGHNT and YENEEA. V shed 0 bases, J shed 0 bases, and the junction held 0 bases outside the gene matches. This CDR3 is built from 16 residues. CDR3 protein: CASSLEGQANTGELFF. Written as DNA, the CDR3 is TGTGCCAGCAGCTTAGAGGGACAGGCGAACACCGGGGAGCTGTTTTTT.

The J gene is TRBJ2-7, the V gene TRBV7-9; a weak D match, TRBD1 (6 bases). The CDR3 has 14 amino acids. From germline, CDR1 is SEHNR and CDR2 FQNEAQ (reference sequence). Trimming removed 1 base from V and 3 bases from J, with 10 bases in between. The CDR3 is CASSLGDNYYEQYF. Here the CDR3 DNA reads TGTGCCAGCAGCTTAGGGGACAACTACTACGAGCAGTACTTC.

The V and J genes are TRBV9 and TRBJ2-5; D unclear. V gave up 0 bases and J gave up 0 bases, with 6 bases separating them. The germline V gene encodes CDR1 SGDLS and CDR2 YYNGEE. The CDR3 is 14 amino acids. The CDR3 loop is CASSVGRYQETQYF. The CDR3 DNA follows: TGTGCCAGCAGCGTAGGCAGGTACCAAGAGACCCAGTACTTC.